This T cell receptor (beta chain) was obtained from a study of cytomegalovirus exposure and HLA in healthy donors. Findings and caveats of the study: Relative to equally common others, HLA-associated TCR beta chains showed greater clonal expansion in a later analysis. Immune exposure data for these donors was limited to CMV serostatus.

About this clone itself: Antigen unknown.

Every donor was a healthy person donating bone marrow. There are 15 residues in the CDR3. In germline, CDR1 is MGHRA, CDR2 YSYEKL. The PCR made use of 60 Vbeta and 13 Jbeta primers. Here immunoSEQ multiplex PCR was the method, and the copy in TCRdb shows in-frame clones only, minus some. The sample yields about 130,000 clones, 74% seen once. Sequencing used PBMCs. The origin of this receptor is a man aged 35-49 years in good health and CMV-seropositive. V is TRBV4-1 and J is TRBJ2-5, with 7 bases identical to TRBD1. The assigned J gene may be wrong: the sequence end matches TRBJ2-7 better. CDR3 region: CASSPLLGQIYEQYF. In nucleotides, the CDR3 is TGCGCCAGCAGCCCCCTTTTGGGACAGATCTACGAGCAGTACTTC.